This T cell receptor beta chain originates from a study of shared clonotypes between healthy human individuals. The genomic DNA of each subset was split evenly across several immunoSEQ plates. TCRdb keeps only in-frame clones here, not all; method: immunoSEQ multiplex PCR. The sample holds about 700,000 clones; over 65% are singletons and the top ten take 1.5% to 2%. CDR1 and CDR2 (germline): SGHNT, YYREEE (reference sequence). This CDR3 has 17 residues. The V and J ends lost 5 bases and 2 bases respectively, with 22 bases between them. Sequencing was performed on memory CD4+ T cells sorted from blood. Noted subset: CD45RA-negative fraction. This clonotype was sampled from a young woman in good health. V is TRBV5-4 and J is TRBJ1-1; the D gene is possibly TRBD1 (5 bases). The CDR3 protein is CASSLPTTQGFNTEAFF. The CDR3 bases are TGTGCCAGCAGTTTACCGACAACCCAGGGTTTTAACACTGAAGCTTTCTTT.